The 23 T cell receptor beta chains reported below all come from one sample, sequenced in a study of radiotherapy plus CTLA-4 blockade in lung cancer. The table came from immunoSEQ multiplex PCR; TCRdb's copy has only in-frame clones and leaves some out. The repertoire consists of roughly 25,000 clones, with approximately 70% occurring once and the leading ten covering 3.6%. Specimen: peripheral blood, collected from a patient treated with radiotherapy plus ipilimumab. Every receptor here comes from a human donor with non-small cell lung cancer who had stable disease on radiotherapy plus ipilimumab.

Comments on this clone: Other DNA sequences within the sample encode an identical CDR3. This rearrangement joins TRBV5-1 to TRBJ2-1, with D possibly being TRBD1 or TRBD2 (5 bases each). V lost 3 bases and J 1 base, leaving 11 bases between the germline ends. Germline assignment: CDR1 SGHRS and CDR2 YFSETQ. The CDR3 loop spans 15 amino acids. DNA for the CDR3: TGCGCCAGCAGCTCCGACAGAGGGTCCTACAATGAGCAGTTCTTC. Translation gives CASSSDRGSYNEQFF.

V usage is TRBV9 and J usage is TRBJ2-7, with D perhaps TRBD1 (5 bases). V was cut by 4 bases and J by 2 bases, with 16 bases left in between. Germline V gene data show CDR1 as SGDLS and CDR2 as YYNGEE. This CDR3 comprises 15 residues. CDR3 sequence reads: CASSPRVDSPYEQYF. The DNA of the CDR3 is TGTGCCAGCAGCCCCCGGGTAGACAGTCCCTACGAGCAGTACTTC.

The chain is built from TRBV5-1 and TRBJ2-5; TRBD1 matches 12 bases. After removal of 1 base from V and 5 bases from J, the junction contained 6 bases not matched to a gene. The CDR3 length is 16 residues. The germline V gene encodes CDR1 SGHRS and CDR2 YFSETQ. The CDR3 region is CASSLSGTGGIETQYF. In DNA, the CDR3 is TGCGCCAGCAGCTTGTCCGGGACAGGGGGCATTGAGACCCAGTACTTC. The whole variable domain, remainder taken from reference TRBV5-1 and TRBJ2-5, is KAGVTQTPRYLIKTRGQQVTLSCSPISGHRSVSWYQQTPGQGLQFLFEYFSETQRNKGNFPGRFSGRQFSNSRSEMNVSTLELGDSALYLCASSLSGTGGIETQYFGPGTRLLVL.

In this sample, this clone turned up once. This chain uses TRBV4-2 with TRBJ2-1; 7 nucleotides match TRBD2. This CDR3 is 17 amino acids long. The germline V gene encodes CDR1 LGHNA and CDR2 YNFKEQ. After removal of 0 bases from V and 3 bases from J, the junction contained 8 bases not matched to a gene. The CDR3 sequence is CASSQDRRLADYNEQFF. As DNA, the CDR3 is TGTGCCAGCAGCCAAGATCGGCGCCTAGCGGACTACAATGAGCAGTTCTTC.

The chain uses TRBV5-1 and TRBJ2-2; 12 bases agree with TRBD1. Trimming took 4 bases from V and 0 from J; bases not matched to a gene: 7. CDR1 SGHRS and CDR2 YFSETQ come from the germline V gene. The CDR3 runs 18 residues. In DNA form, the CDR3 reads TGCGCCAGCAGCCTCGGGACAGGGGGCGCCTCGAACACCGGGGAGCTGTTTTTT. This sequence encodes CASSLGTGGASNTGELFF.

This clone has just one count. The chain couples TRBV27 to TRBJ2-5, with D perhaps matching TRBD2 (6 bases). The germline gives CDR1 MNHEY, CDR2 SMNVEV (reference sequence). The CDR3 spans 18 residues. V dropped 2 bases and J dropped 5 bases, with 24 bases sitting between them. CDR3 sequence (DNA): TGTGCCAGCAGTTTAACACCGCCGAGACTAAACCGGGGGGAGACCCAGTACTTC. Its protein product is CASSLTPPRLNRGETQYF.

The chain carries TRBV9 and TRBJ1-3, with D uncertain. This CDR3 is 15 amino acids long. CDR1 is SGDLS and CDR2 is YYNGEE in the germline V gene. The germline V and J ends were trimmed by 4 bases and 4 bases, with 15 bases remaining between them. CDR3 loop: CASSSRTPSGNTIYF. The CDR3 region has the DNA TGTGCCAGCAGCTCCCGGACCCCCTCAGGAAACACCATATATTTT.

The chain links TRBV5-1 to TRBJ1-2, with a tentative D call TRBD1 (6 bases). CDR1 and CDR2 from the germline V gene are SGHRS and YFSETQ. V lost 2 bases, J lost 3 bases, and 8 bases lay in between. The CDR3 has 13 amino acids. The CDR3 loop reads CASSFRTDYGYTF. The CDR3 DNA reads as TGCGCCAGCAGCTTTCGGACAGACTATGGCTACACCTTC.

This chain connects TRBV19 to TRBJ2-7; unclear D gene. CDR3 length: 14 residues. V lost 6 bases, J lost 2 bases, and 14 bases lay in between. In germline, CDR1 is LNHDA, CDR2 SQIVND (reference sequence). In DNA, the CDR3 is TGTGCCAGTAGCGGAGAGGTCAGGCCCTACGAGCAGTACTTC. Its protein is CASSGEVRPYEQYF.

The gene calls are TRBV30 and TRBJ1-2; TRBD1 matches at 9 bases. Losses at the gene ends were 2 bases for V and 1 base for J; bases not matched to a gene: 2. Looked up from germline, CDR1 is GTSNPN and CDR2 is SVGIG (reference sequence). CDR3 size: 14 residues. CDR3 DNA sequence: TGTGCCTGGAGTACAGGGGGCTTTAACTATGGCTACACCTTC. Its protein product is CAWSTGGFNYGYTF.

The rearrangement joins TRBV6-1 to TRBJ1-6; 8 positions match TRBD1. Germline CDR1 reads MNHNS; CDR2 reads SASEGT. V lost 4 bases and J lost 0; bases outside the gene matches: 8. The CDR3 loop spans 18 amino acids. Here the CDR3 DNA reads TGTGCCAGCAGTGTCGGACAGGGTTATTTCTCCTATAATTCACCCCTCCACTTT. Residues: CASSVGQGYFSYNSPLHF.

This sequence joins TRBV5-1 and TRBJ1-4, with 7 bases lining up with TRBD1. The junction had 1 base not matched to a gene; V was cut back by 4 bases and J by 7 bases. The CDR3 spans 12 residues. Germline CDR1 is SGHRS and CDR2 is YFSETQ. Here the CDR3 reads CASSRDSEKLFF. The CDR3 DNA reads TGCGCCAGCAGCCGGGACAGTGAAAAACTGTTTTTT.

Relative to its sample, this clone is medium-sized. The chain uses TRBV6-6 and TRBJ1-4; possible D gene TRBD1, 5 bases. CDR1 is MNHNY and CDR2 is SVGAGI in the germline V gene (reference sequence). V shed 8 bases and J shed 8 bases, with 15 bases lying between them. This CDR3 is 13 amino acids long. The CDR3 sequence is CASRDRQGEKLFF. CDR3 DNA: TGTGCCAGCCGGGACCGGCAAGGGGAAAAACTGTTTTTT.

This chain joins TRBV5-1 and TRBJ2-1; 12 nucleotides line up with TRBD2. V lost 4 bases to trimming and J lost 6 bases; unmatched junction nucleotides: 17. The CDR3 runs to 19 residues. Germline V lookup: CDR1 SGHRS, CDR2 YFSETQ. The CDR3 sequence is CASSRTGPPGLAGLNEQFF. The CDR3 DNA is TGCGCCAGCAGCAGAACAGGGCCCCCGGGACTAGCGGGCCTCAATGAGCAGTTCTTC.

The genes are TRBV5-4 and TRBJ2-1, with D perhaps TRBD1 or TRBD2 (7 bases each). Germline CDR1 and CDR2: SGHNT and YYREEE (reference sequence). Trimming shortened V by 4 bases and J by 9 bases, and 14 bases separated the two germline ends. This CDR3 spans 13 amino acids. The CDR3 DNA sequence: TGTGCCAGCAGCAGCGGGACAGCGGTTGAGCAGTTCTTC. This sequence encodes CASSSGTAVEQFF.

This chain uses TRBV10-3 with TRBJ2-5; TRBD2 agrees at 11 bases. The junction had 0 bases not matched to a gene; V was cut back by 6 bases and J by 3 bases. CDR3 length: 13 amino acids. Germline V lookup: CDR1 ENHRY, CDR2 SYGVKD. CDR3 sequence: CAIRLAGEETQYF. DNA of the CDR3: TGTGCCATCAGACTAGCGGGAGAAGAGACCCAGTACTTC.

The CDR3 region has the DNA TGCGCCAGCAGCTTGACGACCGGGACAGGAAGGGACGAGCAGTACTTC. Translation gives CASSLTTGTGRDEQYF. This chain uses TRBV5-1 with TRBJ2-7; 8 bases match TRBD1. This CDR3 contains 16 residues. From germline, CDR1 is SGHRS and CDR2 YFSETQ. After removal of 1 base from V and 5 bases from J, the junction contained 11 bases not matched to a gene.

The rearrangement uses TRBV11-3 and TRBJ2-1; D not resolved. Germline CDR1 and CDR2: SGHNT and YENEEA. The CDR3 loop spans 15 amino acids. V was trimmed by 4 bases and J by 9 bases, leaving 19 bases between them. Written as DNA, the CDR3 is TGTGCCAGCAGCTCCCGGACCTCTTATCGCGCTGAGCAGTTCTTC. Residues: CASSSRTSYRAEQFF. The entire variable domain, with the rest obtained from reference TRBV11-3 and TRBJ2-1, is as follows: EAGVVQSPRYKIIEKKQPVAFWCNPISGHNTLYWYLQNLGQGPELLIRYENEEAVDDSQLPKDRFSAERLKGVDSTLKIQPAELGDSAVYLCASSSRTSYRAEQFFGPGTRLTVL.

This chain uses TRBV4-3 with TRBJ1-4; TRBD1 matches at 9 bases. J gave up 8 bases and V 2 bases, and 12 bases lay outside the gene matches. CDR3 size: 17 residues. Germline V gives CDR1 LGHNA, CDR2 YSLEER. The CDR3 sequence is CASSQKARGQGNEKLFF. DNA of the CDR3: TGCGCCAGCAGCCAAAAAGCAAGAGGACAGGGGAACGAAAAACTGTTTTTT.

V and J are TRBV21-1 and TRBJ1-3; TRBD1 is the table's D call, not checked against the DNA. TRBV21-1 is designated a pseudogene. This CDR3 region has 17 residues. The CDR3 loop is CASSRGNRGPSGNTIYF. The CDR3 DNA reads TGTGCCAGCAGCAGAGGGAACAGGGGGCCGTCTGGAAACACCATATATTTT.

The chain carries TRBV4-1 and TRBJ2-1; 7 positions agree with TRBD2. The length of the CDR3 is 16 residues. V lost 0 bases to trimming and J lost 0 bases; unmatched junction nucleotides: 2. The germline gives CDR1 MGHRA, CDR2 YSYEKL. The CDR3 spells CASSQDGRPSYNEQFF. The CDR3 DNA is TGCGCCAGCAGCCAAGACGGGAGGCCCTCCTACAATGAGCAGTTCTTC.

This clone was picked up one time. The CDR3 sequence: CASSQSPSGNGGELFF. CDR3 nucleotides: TGTGCCAGCAGCCAGTCCCCGAGCGGGAACGGCGGGGAGCTGTTTTTT. The rearrangement joins TRBV7-2 to TRBJ2-2; TRBD2 agrees at 7 bases. Germline values: CDR1 SGHTA, CDR2 FQGNSA. This CDR3 contains 16 residues. V lost 5 bases and J lost 7; bases outside the gene matches: 13.

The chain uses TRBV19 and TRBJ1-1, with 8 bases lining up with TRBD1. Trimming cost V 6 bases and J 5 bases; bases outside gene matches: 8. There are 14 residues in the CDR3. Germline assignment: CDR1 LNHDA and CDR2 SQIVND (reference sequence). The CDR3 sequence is CASSNRGGGTEAFF. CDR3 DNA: TGTGCCAGTAGCAACAGGGGGGGTGGGACTGAAGCTTTCTTT.